This paragraph covers one T cell receptor beta chain sequence. Clones were read by immunoSEQ multiplex PCR, and TCRdb kept only the in-frame ones, dropping some. The sample shows 110,000 or so clones, about 90% of them seen only once. This CDR3 comprises 16 residues. Trimming stripped 1 base from V and 2 bases from J, with 14 bases between. Germline assignment: CDR1 LGHDT and CDR2 YNNKEL (reference sequence). The sample comes from a study of T cell responses to AZD1222 COVID-19 vaccine. Here the sequenced sample was peripheral blood, taken on day 0 of AZD1222 vaccination. The chain carries TRBV3-1 (or the pseudogene TRBV3-2) and TRBJ2-5; the D gene could be TRBD1 or TRBD2 (5 bases each). The origin of this receptor is an adult in good health. CDR3 coding DNA: TGTGCCAGCAGCCAAGGGCTCGGGACGACGCAAGAGACCCAGTACTTC. Protein product: CASSQGLGTTQETQYF.